The next 23 T cell receptor beta chains were all read from a single sample in a study of cytomegalovirus exposure and HLA in healthy donors. Profiled with immunoSEQ multiplex PCR; TCRdb holds only in-frame clones, not every one. The table lists about 120,000 clones, 88% of them singletons, with about 6.9% in the top ten. The sample consisted of PBMCs. These receptors were collected from a woman under 30 in good health and CMV-seropositive.

The chain has TRBV6-5 and TRBJ1-2; TRBD1 might be the D (6 bases). The CDR3 covers 11 residues. Germline-derived CDR1 and CDR2 are MNHEY and SVGAGI. The V end lost 5 bases, the J end lost 7 bases, and 8 bases lay between the germline ends. In nucleotides, the CDR3 is TGTGCCAGCAGTCCAGGGGCTGGCTACACCTTC. Its protein product is CASSPGAGYTF.

This chain uses TRBV7-2 with TRBJ2-3; D unclear. CDR1 and CDR2 (germline): SGHTA, FQGNSA. The CDR3 spans 13 residues. Trimming left V 3 bases short and J 3 bases short, with 7 bases between. Here the CDR3 reads CASSFPSTDTQYF. The CDR3 nucleotides are TGTGCCAGCAGCTTCCCCTCGACAGATACGCAGTATTTT.

The chain uses TRBV5-1 and TRBJ2-7; perhaps TRBD1 as D (5 bases). Germline CDR1 reads SGHRS; CDR2 reads YFSETQ. This CDR3 is 15 amino acids long. The ends were cut back, 3 bases at V and 2 bases at J, with 15 bases in the middle. CDR3 amino acids: CASSWGSAFPYEQYF. The CDR3 DNA reads as TGCGCCAGCAGCTGGGGCTCGGCCTTCCCCTACGAGCAGTACTTC.

This chain links TRBV11-2 with TRBJ2-1, with a possible D match to TRBD1 (6 bases). V lost 5 bases to trimming and J lost 0 bases, with 11 bases between them. From germline, CDR1 is SGHAT and CDR2 FQNNGV. The length of the CDR3 is 15 residues. CDR3 coding DNA: TGTGCCAGCAGCACGCAGGGGAGCTCCTACAATGAGCAGTTCTTC. Amino acid sequence: CASSTQGSSYNEQFF.

This chain links TRBV4-3 with TRBJ1-2, with D maybe TRBD1 (5 bases). Germline-derived CDR1 and CDR2 are LGHNA and YSLEER. With 0 bases removed from V and 0 bases from J, the gap between germline ends came to 20 bases. There are 19 residues in the CDR3. This chain's CDR3 is CASSQEREWQGSTNYGYTF. In DNA form, the CDR3 reads TGCGCCAGCAGCCAAGAGCGGGAGTGGCAGGGCTCCACTAACTATGGCTACACCTTC.

The CDR3 nucleotides read TGCAGCGTTGAATACGGGGCTGAAGCTTTCTTT. This codes for CSVEYGAEAFF. The V and J genes are TRBV29-1 and TRBJ1-1; no clear D. CDR1 SQVTM and CDR2 ANQGSEA come from the germline V gene. The V end lost 2 bases, the J end lost 6 bases, and 7 bases lay between the germline ends. The CDR3 sequence is 11 residues long.

The V and J genes are TRBV4-3 and TRBJ1-4; D is unresolved. Germline V gene lookup returns CDR1 LGHNA and CDR2 YSLEER. Deletions cut 1 base from V and 8 bases from J, with 14 bases between. The CDR3 spans 15 residues. CDR3 region: CASSQGRMGREKLFF. Written as DNA, the CDR3 is TGCGCCAGCAGCCAAGGACGCATGGGCCGCGAAAAACTGTTTTTT.

The gene calls are TRBV21-1 and TRBJ2-7; TRBD2 is the table's D call, not checked against the DNA. TRBV21-1 is a documented pseudogene. The CDR3 is made up of 17 amino acids. CDR3 loop: CASKGRVEREARDEQYF. The CDR3 coding sequence is TGTGCCAGCAAGGGCAGGGTAGAGCGGGAGGCCCGGGACGAGCAGTACTTC.

The rearrangement joins TRBV2 to TRBJ1-1; D is possibly TRBD1 (5 bases). The CDR3 length is 13 residues. Trimming took 10 bases from V and 1 from J, leaving 13 bases between them. CDR1 is SNHLY, CDR2 FYNNEI, per germline. The CDR3 region is CATSLGANTEAFF. The CDR3 bases are TGTGCCACCTCGTTAGGGGCGAACACTGAAGCTTTCTTT.

This chain connects TRBV10-2 to TRBJ2-7; 8 bases match TRBD1. The CDR3 is 13 amino acids. Germline CDR1 is WSHSY and CDR2 is SAAADI. J was trimmed by 3 bases and V by 10 bases; bases with no gene match: 8. Here the CDR3 reads CATTDRDDYEQYF. CDR3 nucleotide sequence: TGCGCCACCACGGACAGGGACGACTACGAGCAGTACTTC.

The V gene is TRBV5-6, the J gene TRBJ1-2; D may be TRBD1 (6 bases). CDR3 length: 15 residues. V dropped 4 bases and J dropped 8 bases, with 21 bases sitting between them. CDR1 and CDR2 (germline): SGHDT, YYEEEE. The CDR3 loop is CASSPWTDPWGGYTF. The CDR3 bases are TGTGCCAGCAGCCCCTGGACAGACCCCTGGGGAGGCTACACCTTC.

This chain uses TRBV27 with TRBJ1-1; 7 bases agree with TRBD1. This CDR3 has 13 residues. V was clipped by 6 bases and J by 8 bases; unmatched bases: 9. Germline V lookup: CDR1 MNHEY, CDR2 SMNVEV (reference sequence). CDR3: CASSIDRDGEAFF. CDR3 DNA sequence: TGTGCCAGCAGCATCGACAGGGACGGGGAAGCTTTCTTT.

A few counts support this clone. The V call is TRBV11-2, the J call TRBJ1-2; D is uncertain. The germline V gene has CDR1 SGHAT and CDR2 FQNNGV. The CDR3 has 14 residues. The germline V and J ends were trimmed by 2 bases and 6 bases, with 13 bases remaining between them. CDR3: CASSLYLQSDGYTF. The DNA of the CDR3 is TGTGCCAGCAGCTTATATCTTCAGAGCGATGGCTACACCTTC.

The J gene is TRBJ2-7, the V gene TRBV6-5, with D tentatively TRBD1 (6 bases). Germline loops: CDR1 MNHEY, CDR2 SVGAGI. Trimming left V 5 bases short and J 0 bases short, with 11 bases between. The CDR3 is made up of 14 amino acids. The CDR3 region is CASSRDISSYEQYF. CDR3 nucleotide sequence: TGTGCCAGCAGTAGGGACATCAGCTCCTACGAGCAGTACTTC.

The chain joins TRBV2 to TRBJ1-1; a possible D gene is TRBD1 (6 bases). The germline CDR1 and CDR2 sequences are SNHLY and FYNNEI. Trimming shortened V by 2 bases and J by 4 bases, and 20 bases separated the two germline ends. The CDR3 covers 17 residues. CDR3 loop: CASSERGRGIFGTEAFF. As DNA, the CDR3 is TGTGCCAGCAGTGAACGGGGGCGGGGGATATTTGGCACTGAAGCTTTCTTT.

This clone was recorded once. The chain uses TRBV6-6 and TRBJ2-7; D uncertain. Trimming cost V 5 bases and J 0 bases, with 14 bases left between them. CDR1 is MNHNY, CDR2 SVGAGI, per germline (reference sequence). The CDR3 totals 15 residues. CDR3 bases: TGTGCCAGCAGTCCTAGACTTAGGAGCTCCTACGAGCAGTACTTC. It specifies CASSPRLRSSYEQYF.

The chain carries TRBV2 and TRBJ1-5, with D possibly matching TRBD1 (5 bases). The CDR3 sequence is 15 residues long. V lost 8 bases and J lost 2, with 16 bases in between. Germline V gene data show CDR1 as SNHLY and CDR2 as FYNNEI. CDR3 loop: CASLNGRGGNQPQHF. The DNA for the CDR3 is TGTGCCAGCCTCAACGGGAGGGGCGGCAATCAGCCCCAGCATTTT.

The rearrangement joins TRBV7-6 to TRBJ2-7; perhaps TRBD2 as D (5 bases). Trimming cost V 5 bases and J 2 bases, with 10 bases left between them. Germline CDR1 SGHVS, CDR2 FNYEAQ. The CDR3 runs to 13 residues. The CDR3 loop is CASSQLEAYEQYF. The CDR3, as DNA: TGTGCCAGCAGCCAACTAGAAGCCTACGAGCAGTACTTC.

J is TRBJ1-5 and V is TRBV5-1; D gene uncertain. Trimming pared 0 bases from V and 6 bases from J, leaving 10 bases between. Germline values: CDR1 SGHRS, CDR2 YFSETQ. The CDR3 contains 14 residues. The CDR3 DNA follows: TGCGCCAGCAGCTTGGACCCTCAGATTCAGCCCCAGCATTTT. It specifies CASSLDPQIQPQHF.

The genes are TRBV29-1 and TRBJ2-7, with 10 bases lining up with TRBD2. The CDR3 length is 17 residues. V lost 2 bases to trimming and J lost 5 bases; unmatched junction nucleotides: 15. Germline V lookup: CDR1 SQVTM, CDR2 ANQGSEA. Written as DNA, the CDR3 is TGCAGCGTTGAAAAGGGGAGCCCTAGCGGGAGTAACCACGAGCAGTACTTC. Protein product: CSVEKGSPSGSNHEQYF.

This sequence joins TRBV7-8 and TRBJ1-4, with a weak D call TRBD1 (6 bases). Germline V gene data show CDR1 as SGHVS and CDR2 as FQNEAQ. The CDR3 has 14 residues. The V and J ends lost 5 bases and 7 bases respectively, with 14 bases between them. The CDR3 region has the DNA TGTGCCAGCAGCCTCAGGGGATTGAGTGAAAAACTGTTTTTT. As protein: CASSLRGLSEKLFF.

On this clone: Other DNA sequences from this sample encode an identical CDR3 as well. V gene TRBV11-3 combines with J gene TRBJ1-1, with D maybe TRBD1 (5 bases). The germline V gene has CDR1 SGHNT and CDR2 YENEEA. The V gene lost 1 base and the J gene lost 1 base, with 7 bases spanning the gap. This CDR3 is built from 14 residues. The CDR3: CASSLGGQNTEAFF. The CDR3 region has the DNA TGTGCCAGCAGCTTAGGGGGCCAGAACACTGAAGCTTTCTTT.

The chain is built from TRBV9 and TRBJ2-2, with TRBD2 matching over 11 bases. V was pared by 2 bases and J by 3 bases, with 6 bases of the junction left unmatched. The germline gives CDR1 SGDLS, CDR2 YYNGEE. CDR3 length: 17 amino acids. The CDR3 DNA reads TGTGCCAGCAGCGTTAAAGGGACTAGCGGCTACACCGGGGAGCTGTTTTTT. Translating it yields CASSVKGTSGYTGELFF.